The source of this T cell receptor beta chain is a study of blood T cells in healthy people across ages. Combining a sample-barcoded 5' primer with a J-beta primer mix, a second PCR ran for roughly 7 to 12 cycles. TCRdb re-called the 5' RACE reads through MiXCR, storing one row per CDR3 protein. Counted here are hundreds of thousands of distinct CDR3 sequences, around 42% occurring once; the ten biggest clones make up around 21%. The CDR3 is 15 amino acids. Germline-derived CDR1 and CDR2 are DFQATT and SNEGSKA (reference sequence). Sequences were obtained from blood. This chain links TRBV20-1 with TRBJ2-1; TRBD2 matches at 9 bases. The J call may be faulty, since TRBJ2-7 better matches the DNA end. This clonotype was sampled from a man aged 55 to 70 in good health. The CDR3 bases are TGCAGTGCCCCCCGGGGAAGCGGGGGGTACAATGAGCAGTACTTC. Protein product: CSAPRGSGGYNEQYF.